These 7 T cell receptor beta chains were all obtained from the same sample, sequenced in a study of shared clonotypes between healthy human individuals. Measured with immunoSEQ multiplex PCR; TCRdb has only the in-frame clones, and not every one. The profile shows about 1.1 million clones, approximately 80% of them singletons. The sequenced sample was memory CD4+ T cells from PBMCs. As to subset: CD45RA-negative fraction. Source of these receptors: a man aged 18 to 35 in good health. Some clones in this sample may be carry-over from other donors' samples.

This sequence joins TRBV30 and TRBJ1-1, with a weak D call TRBD1 (6 bases). The germline gives CDR1 GTSNPN, CDR2 SVGIG (reference sequence). Trimming shortened V by 3 bases and J by 4 bases, and 15 bases separated the two germline ends. The CDR3 sequence is 14 residues long. DNA of the CDR3: TGTGCCTGGAGCCGAGTCACAGGGCTCACTGAAGCTTTCTTT. Its translation is CAWSRVTGLTEAFF.

CDR3 bases: TGTGCCAGCAGCTCCGGCAGGGAACAGCCCCAGCATTTT. Encoded protein: CASSSGREQPQHF. The chain employs TRBV7-6 and TRBJ1-5, with a tentative D call TRBD1 (5 bases). This CDR3 has 13 amino acids. Trimming shortened V by 4 bases and J by 7 bases, and 11 bases separated the two germline ends. CDR1 is SGHVS, CDR2 FNYEAQ, per germline.

The rearrangement links TRBV27 to TRBJ1-2; D might be TRBD1 (5 bases). CDR3 length: 15 residues. Per the germline V gene, CDR1 is MNHEY and CDR2 is SMNVEV (reference sequence). V was shortened by 3 bases and J by 5 bases, with 16 bases between the two germline ends. The CDR3 here is CASSFRGNAGYGYTF. The CDR3 nucleotides read TGTGCCAGCAGTTTTCGGGGGAATGCGGGTTATGGCTACACCTTC.

The chain uses TRBV28 and TRBJ2-2; the match to TRBD1 covers 8 bases. Germline V CDR1 and CDR2: MDHEN, SYDVKM. V shed 4 bases, J shed 6 bases, and the junction held 4 bases outside the gene matches. The CDR3 runs 14 residues. For the CDR3, the DNA is TGTGCCAGCAGTTGGCAGGGGGCGCCCGGGGAGCTGTTTTTT. The encoded protein is CASSWQGAPGELFF.

V and J are TRBV29-1 and TRBJ2-7; a possible D gene is TRBD1 (6 bases). V lost 6 bases to trimming and J lost 6 bases, with 18 bases between them. This CDR3 has 13 residues. Germline V gene sequence: CDR1 SQVTM, CDR2 ANQGSEA. The CDR3, as DNA: TGCAGCGTCCAGGACAGTTGGGGACGCGAGCAGTACTTC. Residues: CSVQDSWGREQYF.

The J gene is TRBJ2-3, the V gene TRBV20-1, with D maybe TRBD2 (6 bases). V dropped 2 bases and J dropped 6 bases, with 6 bases sitting between them. CDR1 and CDR2 from the germline V gene are DFQATT and SNEGSKA (reference sequence). The CDR3 consists of 11 residues. The CDR3 coding sequence is TGCAGTGCTAGACGGGAGGATACGCAGTATTTT. This encodes CSARREDTQYF.

A remark on this clone: This specimen includes other DNA sequences encoding the same CDR3. The J gene is TRBJ2-3, the V gene TRBV29-1; D unresolved. Germline-derived CDR1 and CDR2 are SQVTM and ANQGSEA. V lost 3 bases and J 1 base, leaving 5 bases between the germline ends. The CDR3 is 12 amino acids. The DNA for the CDR3 is TGCAGCGTTGATGAGGGCACAGATACGCAGTATTTT. Its protein product is CSVDEGTDTQYF.